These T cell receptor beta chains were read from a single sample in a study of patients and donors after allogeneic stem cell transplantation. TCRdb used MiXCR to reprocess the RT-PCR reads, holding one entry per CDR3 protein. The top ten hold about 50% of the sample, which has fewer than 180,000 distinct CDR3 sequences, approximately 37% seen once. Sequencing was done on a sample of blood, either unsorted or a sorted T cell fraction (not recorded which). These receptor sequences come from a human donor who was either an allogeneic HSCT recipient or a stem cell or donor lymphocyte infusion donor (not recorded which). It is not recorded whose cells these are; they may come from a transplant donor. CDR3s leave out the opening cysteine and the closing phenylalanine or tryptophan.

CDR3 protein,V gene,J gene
AIQPSLHYGYT,TRBV11-2,TRBJ1-2
ASSVENYGYT,TRBV9,TRBJ1-2
ASSLSDSEAF,TRBV5-1,TRBJ1-1
SARDLGQGGWQPQH,TRBV20-1,TRBJ1-5
ATSDLRGGVTDTQY,TRBV24-1,TRBJ2-3
ASSPRTSQDTQY,TRBV13,TRBJ2-3
ASTLSWSNQPQH,TRBV28,TRBJ1-5
ASSSGGLGNTIY,TRBV7-9,TRBJ1-3
ASTGQGVNTEAF,TRBV6-2/TRBV6-3,TRBJ1-1
ASSQRTGEETQY,TRBV4-1,TRBJ2-5
ASSFYGGRETQY,TRBV11-2,TRBJ2-5
ASSLSAHSYEQY,TRBV28,TRBJ2-7
ATKTGSNTGELF,TRBV10-3,TRBJ2-2
ASSRWGSGANVLT,TRBV9,TRBJ2-6
ASSPQQGRDTEAF,TRBV19,TRBJ1-1
ASSSRRRQGTNEKLF,TRBV27,TRBJ1-4
ATSLSKGWETQY,TRBV15,TRBJ2-5
ASSTHRFDETQY,TRBV7-2,TRBJ2-5